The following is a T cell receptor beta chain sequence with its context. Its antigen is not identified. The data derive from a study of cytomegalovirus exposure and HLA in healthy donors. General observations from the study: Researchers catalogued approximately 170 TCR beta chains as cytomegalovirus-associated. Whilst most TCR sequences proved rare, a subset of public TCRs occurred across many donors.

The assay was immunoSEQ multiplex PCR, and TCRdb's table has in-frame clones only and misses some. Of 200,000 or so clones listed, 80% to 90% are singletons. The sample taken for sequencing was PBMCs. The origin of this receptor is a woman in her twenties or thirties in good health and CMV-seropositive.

The CDR3 bases are TGTGCCAGCTTGACTCAGCGGTCCCACAATGAGCAGTTCTTC. Protein: CASLTQRSHNEQFF. This chain joins TRBV18 and TRBJ2-1; D might be TRBD2 (5 bases). V gave up 7 bases and J gave up 5 bases, with 15 bases separating them. In germline, CDR1 is KGHSH, CDR2 LQKENI. CDR3 size: 14 residues. Full variable domain (rest looked up from reference TRBV18 and TRBJ2-1): NAGVMQNPRHLVRRRGQEARLRCSPMKGHSHVYWYRQLPEEGLKFMVYLQKENIIDESGMPKERFSAEFPKEGPSILRIQQVVRGDSAAYFCASLTQRSHNEQFFGPGTRLTVL.